This TCR beta chain was obtained from a study of T cell responses to AZD1222 COVID-19 vaccine (dated by TCRdb to the early 2020s). About the investigation overall: Because spike-specific TCR depth and breadth did not differ between the two schedules, AZD1222 recipients who got a second dose at roughly 4 weeks were pooled with those who got a second dose at roughly 12 weeks. A total of 233 trial participants underwent TCR sequencing, of whom roughly 210 had received two doses of AZD1222 and 26 had received two doses of the MenACWY control vaccine. Trial participants were enrolled by age into subgroups of 18-55, 56-69 and 70-plus years, and roughly 150, 30 and 60 TCR-sequenced participants, respectively, were included in these subgroups. What the authors observed across the whole study: The 56-69-year group was small, and its depth increase did not reach significance, likely because of low power. Vaccine-associated CD4 TCRs spanned the whole spike protein, with dominant responses in regions 160-218 and 743-854. After two AZD1222 doses, both the breadth and the depth of spike-specific TCRs were significantly higher than at day 0 and than in MenACWY recipients. Most participants were white British and females outnumbered males, and the authors suggested that clonal diversity may have been underestimated. Because no day 14 peak-response samples were available, repertoires were characterized only after the peak T cell response. Reportedly, almost half of the unique spike-specific TCRs recognized epitopes lying outside the regions that are mutated in the B.1.351 and B.1.1.7 variants. Conclusions about previously exposed vaccinees are limited, since just 5 to 7 AZD1222 recipients were seropositive for SARS-CoV-2 at baseline.

The CDR3 regions of human TCRbeta chains were analyzed by immunosequencing. For the original study's pipeline: TCRs in the repertoires were compared against a reference library of SARS-CoV-2-specific TCRs that had been generated with the MIRA antigen-specificity platform. Breadth was defined as the fraction of unique TCRs that were SARS-CoV-2-associated. Depth was defined as the fraction of total T cells that were SARS-CoV-2-associated. Using the MIRA data, each spike-specific TCR was mapped to the spike region that the TCR reacts to and placed in a CD4 or CD8 class. Log10-transformed breadth and depth values were compared by one-way ANOVA with Sidak's multiple comparisons tests. Imported from immuneACCESS, the table was reduced by TCRdb to in-frame sequences with V and J called. These copies leave out some clones; in studies compared against another copy, an unresolved V gene accounts for under half, and the cause of the remainder is not known. V and J calls and clone size follow that table, whereas D and trimming were derived from the DNA. For this sample there are 55,000 to 80,000 clones; 80% to 85% appear just once. About 10% of the sample is taken by the ten largest.

The label giving this sample's time point can be read as: baseline before first vaccination. Samples from vaccinated people were obtained from the UK trials COV001 and COV002, which included a single-blind randomized controlled phase 2/3 trial of AZD1222 (ChAdOx1 nCoV-19) in healthy adults. For TCRbeta chain sequencing, PBMC samples from trial participants were taken at day 0 and at day 28 after the second dose. The count of this clone is one. Its binding antigen is unknown. No base quality values were provided; no much bigger clone lies one nucleotide off. This TCR came from an adult in good health. The sequencing here drew on peripheral blood, taken on day 0 of AZD1222 vaccination.

The CDR3 reads as follows: CASSLGTGPTEAFF. At the DNA level, the sequence is TGTGCCAGCAGCTTAGGGACAGGACCCACTGAAGCTTTCTTT. The rearrangement joined TRBV7-2 to TRBJ1-1, with TRBD1 identical over 7 junction bases. Trimmed from V: 1 base; trimmed from J: 4 bases; junction bases lacking a gene match: 3. Counted from cysteine to phenylalanine, this CDR3 has 14 amino acids. Only the CDR3 DNA stays, 42 bases, in frame from base 1. In the germline V gene, CDR1 corresponds to SGHTA and CDR2 to FQGNSA.